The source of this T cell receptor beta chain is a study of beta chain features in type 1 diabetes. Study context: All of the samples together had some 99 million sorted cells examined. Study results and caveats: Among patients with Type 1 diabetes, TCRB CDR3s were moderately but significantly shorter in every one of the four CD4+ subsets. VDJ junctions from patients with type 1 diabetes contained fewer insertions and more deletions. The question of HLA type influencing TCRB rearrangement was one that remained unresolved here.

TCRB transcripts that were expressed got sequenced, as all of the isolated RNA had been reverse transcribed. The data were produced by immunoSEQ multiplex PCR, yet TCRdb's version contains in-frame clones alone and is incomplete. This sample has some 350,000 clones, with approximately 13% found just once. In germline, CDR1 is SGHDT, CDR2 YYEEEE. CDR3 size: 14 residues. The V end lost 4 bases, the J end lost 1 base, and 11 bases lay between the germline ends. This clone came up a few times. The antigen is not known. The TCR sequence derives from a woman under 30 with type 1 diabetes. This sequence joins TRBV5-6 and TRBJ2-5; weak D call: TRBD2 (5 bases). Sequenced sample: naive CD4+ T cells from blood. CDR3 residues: CASSGLAVQETQYF. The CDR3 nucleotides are TGTGCCAGCAGCGGCCTAGCAGTCCAAGAGACCCAGTACTTC. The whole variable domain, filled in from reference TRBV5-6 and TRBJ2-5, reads DAGVTQSPTHLIKTRGQQVTLRCSPKSGHDTVSWYQQALGQGPQFIFQYYEEEERQRGNFPDRFSGHQFPNYSSELNVNALLLGDSALYLCASSGLAVQETQYFGPGTRLLVL.